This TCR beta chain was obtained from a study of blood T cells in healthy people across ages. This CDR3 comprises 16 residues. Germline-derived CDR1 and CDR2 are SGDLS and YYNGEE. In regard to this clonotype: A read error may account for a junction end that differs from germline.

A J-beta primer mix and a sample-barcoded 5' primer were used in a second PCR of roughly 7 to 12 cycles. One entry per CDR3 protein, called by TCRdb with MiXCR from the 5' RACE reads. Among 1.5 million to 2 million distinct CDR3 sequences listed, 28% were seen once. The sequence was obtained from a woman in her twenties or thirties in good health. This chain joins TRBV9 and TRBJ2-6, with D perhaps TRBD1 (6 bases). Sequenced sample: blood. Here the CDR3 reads CASSLQGFSGANVPTF. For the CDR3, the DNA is TGTGCCAGCAGCTTACAGGGATTCTCTGGGGCCAACGTCCCGACTTTC.